This T cell receptor beta chain was captured by sequencing in a study of early T cells in non-severe SARS-CoV-2 infection. Overall study: Unsorted whole-blood RNA was sequenced in bulk, leaving chains unpaired.

TCRdb called the 5' RACE reads again in MiXCR, with one record for every CDR3 protein. The sample yields some 83,000 distinct CDR3 sequences, about 10% seen once. Per germline, CDR1 SGDLS and CDR2 YYNGEE. The CDR3 is made up of 16 amino acids. Trimming cost V 0 bases and J 7 bases; bases outside gene matches: 8. The source is an adult who was a healthcare worker with PCR-confirmed SARS-CoV-2 infection or an uninfected control (not recorded which). This chain links TRBV9 with TRBJ2-2; the match to TRBD1 covers 8 bases. This sample comprised whole blood, obtained at baseline. The CDR3 loop is CASSVDSGQGHGELFF. The CDR3, as DNA: TGTGCCAGCAGCGTAGATTCTGGACAGGGCCACGGGGAGCTGTTTTTT.